Reported below is one T cell receptor beta chain. Seattle patient enrollment occurred during active infection, with longitudinal follow-up thereafter. V was shortened by 1 base and J by 5 bases, with 11 bases between the two germline ends. Per the germline V gene, CDR1 is LNHDA and CDR2 is SQIVND (reference sequence). This CDR3 is built from 14 residues. The record originates from a study of blood T cell repertoires in COVID-19. At the level of the study: Acute and convalescent COVID-19 specimens originated in the United States, Italy and Spain. T cells, B-cell-depleted T cells, or PBMCs provided the cDNA or gDNA that served as material.

In the authors' workflow: Reference gene primer amplification gave nucleated cell count estimates. Some clones are missing from TCRdb's copy, which holds only in-frame ones; the method was immunoSEQ multiplex PCR. V and J calls and clone size follow that table, whereas D and trimming were derived from the DNA. The data show some 200,000 clones, approximately 80% seen once. This receptor was identified in a man aged 55 to 70 with COVID-19, enrolled during active disease. Sequencing was performed on peripheral blood. The V and J genes are TRBV19 and TRBJ1-1, with a tentative D call TRBD1 (5 bases). The CDR3 nucleotides are TGTGCCAGTAGTATAGGGGGCAGAGGTACTGAAGCTTTCTTT. Protein sequence: CASSIGGRGTEAFF.